Listed here are 22 T cell receptor beta chains from one sample, sequenced in a study of molecular identifiers for immune sequencing clone quantification. A single record per CDR3 protein comes from TCRdb applying MiXCR to the PCR reads. This table holds fewer than 350,000 distinct CDR3 sequences, roughly 23% found once. Material for sequencing was naive CD8+ T cells from blood, with Jurkat cell RNA spiked in. The sample's subset: FACS-sorted CD8+CD4-CCR7+CD45RA+ naive T cells. These TCRs come from a human donor in good health. Some libraries in this study had Jurkat cell RNA spiked in.

To note about this clonotype: A much more abundant neighbour one base away suggests this may be a read error. The chain carries TRBV5-6 and TRBJ2-7; TRBD2 agrees at 11 bases. From germline, CDR1 is SGHDT and CDR2 YYEEEE. This CDR3 has 18 amino acids. J gave up 3 bases and V 0 bases, and 11 bases lay outside the gene matches. In DNA, the CDR3 is TGTGCCAGCAGCTTGGGTAGCTTTGCCGGGACTAGCGGCTACGAGCAGTACTTC. Its translation: CASSLGSFAGTSGYEQYF.

V is TRBV30 and J is TRBJ1-4; D is ambiguous. V was pared by 4 bases and J by 12 bases, with 18 bases between. Germline values: CDR1 GTSNPN, CDR2 SVGIG (reference sequence). The CDR3 runs 13 residues. CDR3 amino acids: CAWMPTTIGELFF. CDR3 coding DNA: TGTGCCTGGATGCCTACCACGATAGGAGAACTGTTTTTT.

This clonotype was counted at least ten times. The chain carries TRBV5-1 and TRBJ2-7; TRBD1 matches at 8 bases. The ends lost 4 bases at V and 5 bases at J; junction bases unmatched: 2. Germline V gene lookup returns CDR1 SGHRS and CDR2 YFSETQ. This CDR3 has 12 residues. CDR3 in DNA: TGCGCCAGCAGCGACAGGGGCCACGAGCAGTACTTC. It encodes CASSDRGHEQYF. The variable domain in full, with the rest retrieved from reference TRBV5-1 and TRBJ2-7, is KAGVTQTPRYLIKTRGQQVTLSCSPISGHRSVSWYQQTPGQGLQFLFEYFSETQRNKGNFPGRFSGRQFSNSRSEMNVSTLELGDSALYLCASSDRGHEQYFGPGTRLTVT.

Regarding this clonotype: A much larger clone differs from this one at a single base, so this may be a read error. The rearrangement uses TRBV6-2 or TRBV6-3 and TRBJ2-7; either TRBD1 or TRBD2 may supply D (6 bases each). This CDR3 is 15 amino acids long. Germline V CDR1 and CDR2: MNHEY, SVGEGT. Trimming took off 5 bases at V and 3 bases at J, with 17 bases between the two ends. The CDR3 region is CASSPTSRGRYEQYF. Written as DNA, the CDR3 is TGTGCCAGCAGTCCCACCAGCCGGGGGCGCTACGAGCAGTACTTC.

Concerning this clonotype itself: A much larger clone lies a single base off, so this may be a read error. The genes are TRBV6-1 and TRBJ1-2; D is ambiguous. The CDR3 runs 11 residues. CDR1 and CDR2 (germline): MNHNS, SASEGT. CDR3 sequence (DNA): TGTGCCAGCAGTGAGAACTATGTCTACACCTTC. Protein sequence: CASSENYVYTF.

This clonotype showed up many times. This chain links TRBV7-9 with TRBJ1-5; perhaps TRBD1 as D (6 bases). This CDR3 region has 16 residues. The V and J ends lost 4 bases and 6 bases respectively, with 19 bases between them. Germline CDR1 SEHNR, CDR2 FQNEAQ (reference sequence). For the CDR3, the DNA is TGTGCCAGCAGCTCAGGGGCAGGTACGGCTTTTCAGCCCCAGCATTTT. The encoded protein is CASSSGAGTAFQPQHF.

The genes are TRBV20-1 and TRBJ2-3; 10 nucleotides match TRBD2. The CDR3 contains 17 residues. In germline, CDR1 is DFQATT, CDR2 SNEGSKA (reference sequence). Trimming at V came to 6 bases and at J to 6 bases, leaving 18 bases not matched to a gene. This chain's CDR3 is CSAEAGMISGRRDTQYF. CDR3 coding DNA: TGCAGTGCCGAGGCGGGGATGATTAGCGGGAGGCGTGATACGCAGTATTTT.

The chain links TRBV24-1 to TRBJ1-1; the D gene is possibly TRBD1 (6 bases). The CDR3 length is 13 residues. The V gene lost 7 bases and the J gene lost 1 base, with 9 bases spanning the gap. Germline CDR1 is KGHDR and CDR2 is SFDVKD. The CDR3 loop reads CATRPGANTEAFF. The CDR3 nucleotides are TGTGCCACCAGACCGGGGGCGAACACTGAAGCTTTCTTT.

There are a few counts of this clonotype. Possible read error: a much larger clone is one base away. The rearrangement links TRBV29-1 to TRBJ2-2; the D gene could be TRBD1 or TRBD2 (5 bases each). V was cut by 2 bases and J by 4 bases, with 11 bases left in between. Germline CDR1 SQVTM, CDR2 ANQGSEA. CDR3 length: 14 amino acids. The CDR3, as DNA: TGCAGCGTTGAATGGGGGTACAGCACCGGGGAGCTGTTTTTT. Its translation is CSVEWGYSTGELFF.

This clonotype was found many times. This chain joins TRBV5-6 and TRBJ2-3, with D uncertain. Trimming took 5 bases from V and 4 from J, leaving 5 bases between them. CDR1 and CDR2 (germline): SGHDT, YYEEEE. The CDR3 extends over 11 amino acids. The CDR3, as DNA: TGTGCCAGCAGGCACGCAGATACGCAGTATTTT. Translated, it gives CASRHADTQYF. The full variable domain, its missing parts supplied by reference TRBV5-6 and TRBJ2-3, is DAGVTQSPTHLIKTRGQQVTLRCSPKSGHDTVSWYQQALGQGPQFIFQYYEEEERQRGNFPDRFSGHQFPNYSSELNVNALLLGDSALYLCASRHADTQYFGPGTRLTVL.

This clonotype was detected ten times or more. The chain couples TRBV4-1 to TRBJ2-7, with D unclear. This CDR3 has 13 amino acids. Germline V gene lookup returns CDR1 MGHRA and CDR2 YSYEKL. Trimming cost V 0 bases and J 0 bases, with 3 bases left between them. CDR3 coding DNA: TGCGCCAGCAGCCAAGAGCCCTCCTACGAGCAGTACTTC. Amino acids: CASSQEPSYEQYF.

This rearrangement joins TRBV27 to TRBJ2-7, with a possible D match to TRBD1 (6 bases). In germline, CDR1 is MNHEY, CDR2 SMNVEV (reference sequence). CDR3 length: 14 residues. Trimming stripped 5 bases from V and 3 bases from J, with 14 bases between. CDR3 sequence reads: CASSQDSSYYEQYF. DNA for the CDR3: TGTGCCAGCAGTCAGGACAGCTCCTACTACGAGCAGTACTTC.

The CDR3 region is CASRGGGFETQYF. In DNA form, the CDR3 reads TGTGCCAGCAGGGGGGGGGGCTTTGAGACCCAGTACTTC. The chain links TRBV7-2 to TRBJ2-5; perhaps TRBD2 as D (7 bases). V dropped 6 bases and J dropped 5 bases, with 13 bases sitting between them. The CDR3 contains 13 residues. Germline values: CDR1 SGHTA, CDR2 FQGNSA. Complete variable domain (other parts from reference TRBV7-2 and TRBJ2-5): GAGVSQSPSNKVTEKGKDVELRCDPISGHTALYWYRQSLGQGLEFLIYFQGNSAPDKSGLPSDRFSAERTGGSVSTLTIQRTQQEDSAVYLCASRGGGFETQYFGPGTRLLVL.

About this clonotype: A much larger clone sits a single nucleotide away, making a read error possible. The CDR3 carries no conserved terminal phenylalanine or tryptophan, so it likely arises from a read error. In DNA, the CDR3 is TGTGCCAGTAGTATAGATCTACTAGCTCGCGTCGCAGATACGCAGTATTCT. Amino acids: CASSIDLLARVADTQYS. The rearrangement joins TRBV19 to TRBJ2-3, with a tentative D call TRBD2 (6 bases). This CDR3 is built from 17 residues. Trimming took off 0 bases at V and 4 bases at J, with 17 bases between the two ends. Germline V gene sequence: CDR1 LNHDA, CDR2 SQIVND (reference sequence).

The chain has TRBV5-1 and TRBJ1-1; a possible D gene is TRBD1 (6 bases). CDR3 length: 14 amino acids. CDR1 SGHRS and CDR2 YFSETQ come from the germline V gene. V shed 5 bases and J shed 0 bases, with 11 bases lying between them. The CDR3 region has the DNA TGCGCCAGCAGTGGTACAGGGATGAACACTGAAGCTTTCTTT. It translates to CASSGTGMNTEAFF.

As concerns this clonotype: A single base separates this from a much larger clone, so it may be a read error. The rearrangement links TRBV12-3 or TRBV12-4 to TRBJ2-7; weak D call: TRBD1 (5 bases). The CDR3 is 12 residues long. The V end was cut by 5 bases, the J end by 6 bases, with 11 bases between. This chain's CDR3 is CASSVSGCEQYF. CDR3 bases: TGTGCCAGCAGTGTCTCAGGGTGCGAGCAGTACTTC.

The J gene is TRBJ2-7, the V gene TRBV6-5, with D unresolved. CDR1 is MNHEY, CDR2 SVGAGI, per germline. V was shortened by 11 bases and J by 3 bases, with 20 bases between the two germline ends. There are 14 residues in the CDR3. CDR3 bases: TGTGCCGGCTCCTTAAGGGCCTACTACTACGAGCAGTACTTC. As protein: CAGSLRAYYYEQYF.

In its sample, this clonotype was seen many times. The DNA of the CDR3 is TGTGCCAGCAGCTTGGGGGACAGATACTACGAGCAGTACTTC. Encoded protein: CASSLGDRYYEQYF. This chain links TRBV5-4 with TRBJ2-7; 7 nucleotides align to TRBD1. After removal of 0 bases from V and 3 bases from J, the junction contained 3 bases not matched to a gene. Germline V gene lookup returns CDR1 SGHNT and CDR2 YYREEE (reference sequence). This CDR3 spans 14 amino acids.

This clonotype was recorded many times. The chain carries TRBV7-9 and TRBJ2-3, with D tentatively TRBD2 (5 bases). CDR3 length: 14 residues. Trimming removed 5 bases at V and 4 bases at J, with 13 bases between. CDR1 is SEHNR, CDR2 FQNEAQ, per germline (reference sequence). This chain's CDR3 is CASSPGPRADTQYF. The CDR3, as DNA: TGTGCCAGCAGCCCAGGACCGAGGGCAGATACGCAGTATTTT.

This clonotype was recorded many times. This chain connects TRBV6-2 or TRBV6-3 to TRBJ1-5, with 7 bases lining up with TRBD1. Germline CDR1 reads MNHEY; CDR2 reads SVGEGT. V was clipped by 2 bases and J by 0 bases; unmatched bases: 7. The length of the CDR3 is 17 residues. The CDR3 DNA reads as TGTGCCAGCAGTTACGGCGGGACAGCGTATAGCAATCAGCCCCAGCATTTT. It yields the protein CASSYGGTAYSNQPQHF.

Notes on this clonotype: This may be a read error, as it is one base from a much larger clone. The rearrangement uses TRBV3-1 and TRBJ1-1, with 8 bases that match TRBD1. This CDR3 has 13 residues. The V gene's germline CDR1 is LGHDT and CDR2 YNNKEL (reference sequence). Here the CDR3 DNA reads TGTGCCAGCAGCTCAGGGGGCCACACTGAAGCTTCCTTT. This codes for CASSSGGHTEASF.

This clonotype occurred many times. The chain employs TRBV30 and TRBJ1-1; D call uncertain. The CDR3 is 11 residues long. Looked up from germline, CDR1 is GTSNPN and CDR2 is SVGIG (reference sequence). V lost 5 bases, J lost 7 bases, and 11 bases lay in between. Here the CDR3 DNA reads TGTGCCTGGGGTTTTGGAGGTGAAGCTTTCTTT. It translates to CAWGFGGEAFF.